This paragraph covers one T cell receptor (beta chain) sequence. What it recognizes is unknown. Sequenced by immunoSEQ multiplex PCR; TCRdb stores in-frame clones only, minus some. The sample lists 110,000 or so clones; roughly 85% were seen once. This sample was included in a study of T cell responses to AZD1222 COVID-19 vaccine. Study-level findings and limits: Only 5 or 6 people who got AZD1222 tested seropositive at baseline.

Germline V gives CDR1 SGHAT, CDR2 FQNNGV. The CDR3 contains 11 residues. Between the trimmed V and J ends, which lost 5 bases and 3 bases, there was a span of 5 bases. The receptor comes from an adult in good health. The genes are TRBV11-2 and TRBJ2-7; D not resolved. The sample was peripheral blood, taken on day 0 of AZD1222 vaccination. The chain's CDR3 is CASSADYEQYF. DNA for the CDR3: TGTGCCAGCAGCGCCGACTACGAGCAGTACTTC.